A single sample gave rise to the 2 T cell receptor beta chains below, sequenced in a study of blood T cell repertoires in COVID-19. Assay used: immunoSEQ multiplex PCR; TCRdb lists only in-frame clones, some missing. In the table there are approximately 50,000 clones, 77% of which are singletons. Sequencing used peripheral blood. Source of these receptors: a man in his 70s with active or convalescent COVID-19.

The chain is built from TRBV5-4 and TRBJ2-7; 10 bases line up with TRBD1. The CDR3 is made up of 15 amino acids. The junction had 6 bases not matched to a gene; V was cut back by 5 bases and J by 1 base. Germline V gene lookup returns CDR1 SGHNT and CDR2 YYREEE (reference sequence). For the CDR3, the DNA is TGTGCCAGCAGTTCCGGGACAGGGGTTTCCTACGAGCAGTACTTC. Its translation: CASSSGTGVSYEQYF.

The chain joins TRBV11-2 to TRBJ2-1; the match to TRBD2 covers 7 bases. The CDR3 has 16 residues. J lost 0 bases, V lost 1 base, and 3 bases had no gene match. Germline CDR1 SGHAT, CDR2 FQNNGV. CDR3 coding DNA: TGTGCCAGCAGCTTAGTCCCGGGGGGCTCCTACAATGAGCAGTTCTTC. This codes for CASSLVPGGSYNEQFF.